The 9 T cell receptor beta chains in this list originate from one sample, sequenced in a study of radiotherapy plus CTLA-4 blockade in lung cancer. The table came from immunoSEQ multiplex PCR; TCRdb's copy has only in-frame clones and leaves some out. The sample records 110,000 or so clones, around 75% being singletons. Sequenced here: peripheral blood, sampled from a patient treated with radiotherapy plus ipilimumab. Receptor source: a human donor with non-small cell lung cancer who had a partial response to radiotherapy plus ipilimumab.

The rearrangement links TRBV28 to TRBJ2-7; TRBD1 matches at 9 bases. Germline lookup yields CDR1 MDHEN and CDR2 SYDVKM. V shed 8 bases and J 1 base; nucleotides not matched to a gene: 15. This CDR3 is 17 amino acids long. The CDR3 DNA sequence: TGTGCCAGCTCGAATCACAGGGGGCTAGCGACATCCTACGAGCAGTACTTC. Amino acids: CASSNHRGLATSYEQYF.

This clone was observed many times. This chain links TRBV2 with TRBJ1-5; D is possibly TRBD1 (6 bases). Germline CDR1 reads SNHLY; CDR2 reads FYNNEI. This CDR3 contains 14 residues. The ends were cut back, 1 base at V and 4 bases at J, with 8 bases in the middle. CDR3 nucleotides: TGTGCCAGCAGTGAAGGGCAGGGGAATCAGCCCCAGCATTTT. This gives the protein CASSEGQGNQPQHF.

As regards this clone: The same CDR3 is also encoded by other DNA sequences in this sample. V and J are TRBV6-6 and TRBJ2-1, with TRBD1 identical over 9 bases. This CDR3 has 14 residues. Germline CDR1 reads MNHNY; CDR2 reads SVGAGI (reference sequence). Trimming removed 4 bases from V and 5 bases from J; junction bases left unmatched: 3. CDR3 amino acids: CASSWGQGHNEQFF. In DNA form, the CDR3 reads TGTGCCAGCAGTTGGGGACAGGGACACAATGAGCAGTTCTTC.

This chain uses TRBV5-6 with TRBJ2-5; the match to TRBD2 covers 9 bases. The CDR3 totals 15 residues. After removal of 3 bases from V and 5 bases from J, the junction contained 8 bases not matched to a gene. From germline, CDR1 is SGHDT and CDR2 YYEEEE. The CDR3 spells CASSSKLSGRETQYF. The CDR3 bases are TGTGCCAGCAGCTCGAAGCTCAGCGGGAGGGAGACCCAGTACTTC.

The chain has TRBV27 and TRBJ2-2; 8 bases agree with TRBD1. The CDR3 spans 17 residues. The ends lost 2 bases at V and 4 bases at J; junction bases unmatched: 9. Germline V gives CDR1 MNHEY, CDR2 SMNVEV (reference sequence). The chain's CDR3 is CASSLGDRGLGTGELFF. CDR3 bases: TGTGCCAGCAGTTTAGGTGACAGGGGCCTGGGCACCGGGGAGCTGTTTTTT.

CDR3 DNA: TGTGCCAGCAGCTTCTTAAGTGGGAGTGCCTACAATGAGCAGTTCTTC. This translates into CASSFLSGSAYNEQFF. This sequence joins TRBV7-6 and TRBJ2-1, with D possibly TRBD2 on 5 matching bases. Trimming took off 3 bases at V and 2 bases at J, with 14 bases between the two ends. The CDR3 is made up of 16 amino acids. The V gene's germline CDR1 is SGHVS and CDR2 FNYEAQ.

Here the CDR3 reads CASSLLTGTRGPYGYTF. The CDR3 DNA sequence: TGTGCCAGCAGTTTATTAACCGGGACAAGGGGCCCGTATGGCTACACCTTC. This chain joins TRBV28 and TRBJ1-2; D is possibly TRBD1 (6 bases). V was pared by 1 base and J by 5 bases, with 20 bases between. The CDR3 totals 17 residues. Per the germline V gene, CDR1 is MDHEN and CDR2 is SYDVKM.

V gene TRBV6-1 combines with J gene TRBJ1-2; D may be TRBD1 (5 bases). Germline V gene data show CDR1 as MNHNS and CDR2 as SASEGT. The CDR3 sequence is 15 residues long. V was pared by 7 bases and J by 5 bases, with 20 bases between. In DNA, the CDR3 is TGTGCCAGCACTACAAACGGACAAGAAGGGTATGGCTACACCTTC. Translation gives CASTTNGQEGYGYTF.

J is TRBJ2-1 and V is TRBV6-5; 7 bases map to TRBD1. V lost 6 bases to trimming and J lost 6 bases; unmatched junction nucleotides: 11. Germline V gene lookup returns CDR1 MNHEY and CDR2 SVGAGI. The CDR3 consists of 15 residues. CDR3 bases: TGTGCCAGCAGGAGTGACAGGGTATCATTCAATGAGCAGTTCTTC. It encodes CASRSDRVSFNEQFF.